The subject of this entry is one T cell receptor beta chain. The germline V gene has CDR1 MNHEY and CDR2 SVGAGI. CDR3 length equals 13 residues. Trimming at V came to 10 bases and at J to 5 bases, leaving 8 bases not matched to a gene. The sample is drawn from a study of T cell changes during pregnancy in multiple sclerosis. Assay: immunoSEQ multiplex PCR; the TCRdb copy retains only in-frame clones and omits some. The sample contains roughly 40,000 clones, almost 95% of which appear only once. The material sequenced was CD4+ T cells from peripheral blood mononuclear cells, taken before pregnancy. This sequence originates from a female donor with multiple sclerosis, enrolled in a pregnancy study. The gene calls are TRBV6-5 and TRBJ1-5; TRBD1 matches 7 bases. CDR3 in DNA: TGTGCCACGAAACAGGGGCTCCATCAGCCCCAGCATTTT. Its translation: CATKQGLHQPQHF.